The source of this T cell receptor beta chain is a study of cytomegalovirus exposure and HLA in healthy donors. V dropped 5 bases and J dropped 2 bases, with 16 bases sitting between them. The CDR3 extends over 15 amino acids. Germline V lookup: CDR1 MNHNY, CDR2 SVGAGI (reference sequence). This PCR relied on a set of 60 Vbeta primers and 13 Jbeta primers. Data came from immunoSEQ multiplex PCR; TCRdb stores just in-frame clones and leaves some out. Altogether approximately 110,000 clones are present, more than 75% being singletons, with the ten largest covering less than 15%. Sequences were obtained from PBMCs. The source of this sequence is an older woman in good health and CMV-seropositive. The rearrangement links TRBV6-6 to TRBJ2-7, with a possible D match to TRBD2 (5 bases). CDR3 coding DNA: TGTGCCAGCAGTCCTATGCAGCGGAGTACCTACGAGCAGTACTTC. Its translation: CASSPMQRSTYEQYF.